The present entry profiles one TCR beta chain with its context. This CDR3 comprises 13 residues. V was shortened by 6 bases and J by 6 bases, with 15 bases between the two germline ends. The protocol was immunoSEQ multiplex PCR, while the TCRdb copy is restricted to in-frame clones and leaves out a portion. The sample includes approximately 150,000 clones, around 80% seen only once; the top ten take 15% to 20%. This sample is part of a study of blood T cell repertoires in COVID-19. At the level of the study: Material from acute and convalescent COVID-19 was sourced from the United States, Italy and Spain.

Material for sequencing was peripheral blood. The J gene is TRBJ2-7, the V gene TRBV12-3 or TRBV12-4; D is possibly TRBD1 (5 bases). The receptor's source is a woman aged 70 to 79 who had recovered from COVID-19. CDR3 protein: CASSNHDRSEQYF. In DNA form, the CDR3 reads TGTGCCAGCAGCAACCACGACAGATCCGAGCAGTACTTC.